Listed below are T cell receptor beta chains from one sample, sequenced in a study of blood T cell repertoires in COVID-19. Clones were read by immunoSEQ multiplex PCR, and TCRdb kept only the in-frame ones, dropping some. This sample has fewer than 85,000 clones, with about 85% found just once. The specimen was peripheral blood. These receptors all stem from a human donor in a cohort sampled during active COVID-19. Each CDR3 is given with its conserved first and last residue. A D gene is named only where the DNA matches it firmly. Only part of the rows carry a size: once, few, many, or a class if the clone is expanded.

clone_size | d_call | j_call | v_call | cdr3_nt | cdr3_aa
- | - | TRBJ1-4 | TRBV7-9 | TGTGCCAGCAGCCCACCTGACAGCCGTAATGAAAAACTGTTTTTT | CASSPPDSRNEKLFF
- | - | TRBJ1-3 | TRBV9 | TGTGCCAGCAGCCAGCAGGGAGGAGGAAACACCATATATTTT | CASSQQGGGNTIYF
- | TRBD2 | TRBJ2-1 | TRBV30 | TGTGCCTGGAGTGAGCGACTAGCGGGGGGAGTCAATGAGCAGTTCTTC | CAWSERLAGGVNEQFF
- | - | TRBJ1-1 | TRBV7-2 | TGTGCCAGCAGCGACCTGCGGGGAGTCAACACTGAAGCTTTCTTT | CASSDLRGVNTEAFF
- | TRBD1 | TRBJ1-3 | TRBV15 | TGTGCCACCAGCAGAGATTTGGGGACAGGGGGCTTTCGTGCTGGAAACACCATATATTTT | CATSRDLGTGGFRAGNTIYF
- | TRBD2 | TRBJ2-6 | TRBV7-3 | TGTGCCAGCAGCTCCAACCCGGGACTAGCGGGTCCCTCTGGGGCCAACGTCCTGACTTTC | CASSSNPGLAGPSGANVLTF
- | - | TRBJ1-3 | TRBV30 | TGTGCCTGGACTACAGGGTCTTCTGGAAACACCATATATTTT | CAWTTGSSGNTIYF
- | - | TRBJ1-5 | TRBV30 | TGTGCCTGGAGTGCAGGTTTTAATCAGCCCCAGCATTTT | CAWSAGFNQPQHF
- | TRBD1 | TRBJ1-2 | TRBV5-6 | TGTGCCAGCAGCACGGGACAGAGCAATGGCTACACCTTC | CASSTGQSNGYTF
- | TRBD2 | TRBJ2-3 | TRBV10-3 | TGTGCCATCAGCGGGGGAGGGACAGATACGCAGTATTTT | CAISGGGTDTQYF
few | TRBD1 | TRBJ1-2 | TRBV7-2 | TGTGCCAGCAGCTTAGCGCACAGGGGCAATGGCTACACCTTC | CASSLAHRGNGYTF